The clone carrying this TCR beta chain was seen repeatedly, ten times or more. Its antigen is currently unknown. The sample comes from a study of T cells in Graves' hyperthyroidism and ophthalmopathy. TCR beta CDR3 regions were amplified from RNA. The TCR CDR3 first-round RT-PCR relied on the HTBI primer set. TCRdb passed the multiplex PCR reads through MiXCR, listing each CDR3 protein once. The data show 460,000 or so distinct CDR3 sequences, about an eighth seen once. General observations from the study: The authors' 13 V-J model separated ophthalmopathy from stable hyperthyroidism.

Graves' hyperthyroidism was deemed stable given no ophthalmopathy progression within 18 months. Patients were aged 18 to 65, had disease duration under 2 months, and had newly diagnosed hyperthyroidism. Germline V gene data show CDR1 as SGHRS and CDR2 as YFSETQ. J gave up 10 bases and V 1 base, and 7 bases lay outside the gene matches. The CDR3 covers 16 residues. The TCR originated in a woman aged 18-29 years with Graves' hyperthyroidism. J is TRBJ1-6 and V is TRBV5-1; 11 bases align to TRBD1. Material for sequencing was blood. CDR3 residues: CASSLTGTGGMSPLHF. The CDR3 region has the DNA TGCGCCAGCAGCTTGACCGGGACAGGGGGAATGTCACCCCTCCACTTT.